This TCR beta chain was observed in a study of T cells in localized non-small cell lung cancer. Study-wide results and caveats: Of the top 100 tumor clones, median roughly 53 were in adjacent lung, 25 to 30 among its top 100. Elevated circulating T cell density in blood was associated with longer overall survival.

On this clone: Its antigen remains unidentified.

TCRdb's table, derived via immunoSEQ multiplex PCR, lists solely in-frame clones and lacks some. The sample has around 94,000 clones; about 91% are singletons. The CDR3 is made up of 18 amino acids. Germline assignment: CDR1 SGHKS and CDR2 YYEKEE (reference sequence). Losses at the gene ends were 4 bases for V and 4 bases for J; bases not matched to a gene: 15. The receptor comes from a man between 40 and 70 years old with stage I squamous cell lung carcinoma. This chain uses TRBV5-5 with TRBJ2-2; 8 nucleotides match TRBD2. Sequencing was performed on peripheral blood, taken before any cancer treatment. DNA of the CDR3: TGTGCCAGCAGCGGAGGCGCTTGGGGCGCGGGGGGCACCGGGGAGCTGTTTTTT. Its protein product is CASSGGAWGAGGTGELFF. Looking up the rest from reference TRBV5-5 and TRBJ2-2 gives the full variable domain: DAGVTQSPTHLIKTRGQQVTLRCSPISGHKSVSWYQQVLGQGPQFIFQYYEKEERGRGNFPDRFSARQFPNYSSELNVNALLLGDSALYLCASSGGAWGAGGTGELFFGEGSRLTVL.